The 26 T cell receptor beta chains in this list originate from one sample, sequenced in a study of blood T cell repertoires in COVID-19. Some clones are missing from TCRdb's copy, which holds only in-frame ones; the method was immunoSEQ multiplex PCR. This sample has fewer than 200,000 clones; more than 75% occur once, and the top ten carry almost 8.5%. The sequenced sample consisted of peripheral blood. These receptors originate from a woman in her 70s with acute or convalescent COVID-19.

As DNA, the CDR3 is TGTGCCAGCAGCCCCCTTTCAGATACGCAGTATTTT. The encoded protein is CASSPLSDTQYF. The rearrangement links TRBV5-6 to TRBJ2-3; no clear D gene. V was shortened by 4 bases and J by 4 bases, with 7 bases between the two germline ends. Germline CDR1 reads SGHDT; CDR2 reads YYEEEE. The CDR3 is 12 residues long.

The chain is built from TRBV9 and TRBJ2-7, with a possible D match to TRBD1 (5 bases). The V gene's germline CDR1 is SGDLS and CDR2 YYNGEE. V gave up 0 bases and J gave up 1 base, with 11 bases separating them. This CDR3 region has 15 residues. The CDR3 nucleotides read TGTGCCAGCAGCGTAGAACCAGGGCGATCCTACGAGCAGTACTTC. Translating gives CASSVEPGRSYEQYF.

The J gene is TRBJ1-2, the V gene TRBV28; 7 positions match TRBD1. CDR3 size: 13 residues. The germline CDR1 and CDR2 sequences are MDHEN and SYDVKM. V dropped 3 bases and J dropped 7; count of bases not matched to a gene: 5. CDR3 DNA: TGTGCCAGCAGTTTCTCACAGGGGTTTGGCTACACCTTC. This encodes CASSFSQGFGYTF.

DNA of the CDR3: TGTGCCAGCAGTCCCCGGACAGGTCGAACTGACCGTCCCCAGCATTTT. Its protein product is CASSPRTGRTDRPQHF. The J gene is TRBJ1-5, the V gene TRBV27, with 7 bases identical to TRBD1. The germline V gene encodes CDR1 MNHEY and CDR2 SMNVEV (reference sequence). The length of the CDR3 is 16 residues. The junction had 17 bases not matched to a gene; V was cut back by 5 bases and J by 10 bases.

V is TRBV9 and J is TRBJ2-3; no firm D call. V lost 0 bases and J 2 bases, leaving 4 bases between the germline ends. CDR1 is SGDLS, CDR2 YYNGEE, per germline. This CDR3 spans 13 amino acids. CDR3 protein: CASSVGNTDTQYF. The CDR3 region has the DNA TGTGCCAGCAGCGTAGGTAACACAGATACGCAGTATTTT.

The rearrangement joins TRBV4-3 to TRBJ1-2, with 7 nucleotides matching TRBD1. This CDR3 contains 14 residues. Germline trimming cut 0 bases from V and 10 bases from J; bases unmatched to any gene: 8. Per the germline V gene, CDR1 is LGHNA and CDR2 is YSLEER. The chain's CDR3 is CASSQDGYQGDYTF. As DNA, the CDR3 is TGCGCCAGCAGCCAAGATGGATACCAGGGGGACTACACCTTC.

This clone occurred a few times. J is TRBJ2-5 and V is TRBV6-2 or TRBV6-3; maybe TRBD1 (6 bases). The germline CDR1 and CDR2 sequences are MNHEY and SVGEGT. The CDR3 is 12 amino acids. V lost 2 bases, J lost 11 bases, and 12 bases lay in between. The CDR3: CASSYAQGTQYF. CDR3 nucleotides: TGTGCCAGCAGTTACGCCCAGGGGACGCAGTACTTC.

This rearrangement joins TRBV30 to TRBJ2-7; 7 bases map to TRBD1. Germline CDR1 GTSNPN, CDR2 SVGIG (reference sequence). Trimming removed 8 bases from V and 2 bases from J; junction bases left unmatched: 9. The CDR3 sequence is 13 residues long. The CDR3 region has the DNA TGTGCCGGATTAGGACAGGTAACCTACGAGCAGTACTTC. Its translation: CAGLGQVTYEQYF.

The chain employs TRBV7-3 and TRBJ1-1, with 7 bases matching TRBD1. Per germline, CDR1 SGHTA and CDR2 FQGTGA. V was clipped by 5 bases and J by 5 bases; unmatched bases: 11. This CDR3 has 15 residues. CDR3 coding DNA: TGTGCCAGCAGCGAGGGGGCATTAGTGTGGACTGAAGCTTTCTTT. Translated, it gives CASSEGALVWTEAFF.

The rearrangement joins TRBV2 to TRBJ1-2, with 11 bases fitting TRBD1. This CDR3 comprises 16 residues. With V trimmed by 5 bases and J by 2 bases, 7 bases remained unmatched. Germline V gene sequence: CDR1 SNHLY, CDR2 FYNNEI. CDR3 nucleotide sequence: TGTGCCAGCAGTTTACCGGGACAGGGGGGGAACTATGGCTACACCTTC. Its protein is CASSLPGQGGNYGYTF. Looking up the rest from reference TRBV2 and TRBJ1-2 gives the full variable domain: EPEVTQTPSHQVTQMGQEVILRCVPISNHLYFYWYRQILGQKVEFLVSFYNNEISEKSEIFDDQFSVERPDGSNFTLKIRSTKLEDSAMYFCASSLPGQGGNYGYTFGSGTRLTVV.

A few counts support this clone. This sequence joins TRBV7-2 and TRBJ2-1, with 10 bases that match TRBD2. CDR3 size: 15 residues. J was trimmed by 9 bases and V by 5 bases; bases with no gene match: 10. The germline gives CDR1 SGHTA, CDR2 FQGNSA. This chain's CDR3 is CASSPRSSGSGEQFF. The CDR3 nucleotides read TGTGCCAGCAGCCCGCGGTCTAGCGGGAGCGGTGAGCAGTTCTTC.

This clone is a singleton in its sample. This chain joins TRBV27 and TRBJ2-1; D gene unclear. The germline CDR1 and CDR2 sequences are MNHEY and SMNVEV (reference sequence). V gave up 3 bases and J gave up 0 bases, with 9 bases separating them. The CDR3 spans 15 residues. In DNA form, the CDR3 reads TGTGCCAGCAGTTTGGTAGACATCTCCTACAATGAGCAGTTCTTC. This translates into CASSLVDISYNEQFF.

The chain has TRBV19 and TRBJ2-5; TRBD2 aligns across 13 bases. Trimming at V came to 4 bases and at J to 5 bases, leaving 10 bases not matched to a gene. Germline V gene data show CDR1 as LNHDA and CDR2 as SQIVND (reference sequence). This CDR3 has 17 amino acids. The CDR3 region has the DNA TGTGCCAGTAGTAGAACCGCCGGGACTAGCGGGGCGGAGACCCAGTACTTC. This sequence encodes CASSRTAGTSGAETQYF.

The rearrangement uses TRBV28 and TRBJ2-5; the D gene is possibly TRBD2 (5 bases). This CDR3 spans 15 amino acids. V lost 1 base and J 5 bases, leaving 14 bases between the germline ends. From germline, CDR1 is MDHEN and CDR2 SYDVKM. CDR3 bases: TGTGCCAGCAGTTTATTGGGAGCGGAGATGGAGACCCAGTACTTC. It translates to CASSLLGAEMETQYF.

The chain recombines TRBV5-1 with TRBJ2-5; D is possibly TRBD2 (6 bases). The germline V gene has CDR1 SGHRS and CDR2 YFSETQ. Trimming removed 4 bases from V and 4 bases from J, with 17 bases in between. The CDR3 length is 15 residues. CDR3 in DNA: TGCGCCAGCAGCAACTCCGGGACTCCTCGAGAGACCCAGTACTTC. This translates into CASSNSGTPRETQYF.

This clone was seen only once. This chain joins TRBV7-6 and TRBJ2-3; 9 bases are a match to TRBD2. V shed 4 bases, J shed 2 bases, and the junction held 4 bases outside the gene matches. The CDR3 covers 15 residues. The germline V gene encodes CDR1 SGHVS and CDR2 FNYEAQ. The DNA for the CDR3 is TGTGCCAGCAGCTCGACTAGCGGCCACACAGATACGCAGTATTTT. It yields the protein CASSSTSGHTDTQYF. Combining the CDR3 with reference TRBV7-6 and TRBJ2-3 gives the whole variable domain GAGVSQSPRYKVTKRGQDVALRCDPISGHVSLYWYRQALGQGPEFLTYFNYEAQQDKSGLPNDRFSAERPEGSISTLTIQRTEQRDSAMYRCASSSTSGHTDTQYFGPGTRLTVL.

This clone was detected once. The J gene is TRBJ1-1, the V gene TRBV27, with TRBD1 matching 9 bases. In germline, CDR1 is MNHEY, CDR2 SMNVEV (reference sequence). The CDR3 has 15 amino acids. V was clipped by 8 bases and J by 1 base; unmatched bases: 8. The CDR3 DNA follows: TGTGCCAGCTTCCACACAGGGGGCAAGAACACTGAAGCTTTCTTT. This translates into CASFHTGGKNTEAFF.

The CDR3 protein is CASSLEDRGYEQYF. The CDR3 nucleotides read TGCGCCAGCAGCTTGGAGGACAGAGGCTACGAGCAGTACTTC. V gene TRBV5-1 combines with J gene TRBJ2-7; D is possibly TRBD1 (6 bases). The CDR3 totals 14 residues. Looked up from germline, CDR1 is SGHRS and CDR2 is YFSETQ. V was trimmed by 0 bases and J by 3 bases, leaving 10 bases between them.

CDR3 sequence: CASSPSGQETQYF. For the CDR3, the DNA is TGTGCCAGCAGCCCTAGCGGACAAGAGACCCAGTACTTC. This chain uses TRBV13 with TRBJ2-5; 7 bases agree with TRBD2. Germline V CDR1 and CDR2: PRHDT, FYEKMQ (reference sequence). Trimming at V came to 5 bases and at J to 2 bases, leaving 2 bases not matched to a gene. The CDR3 totals 13 residues.

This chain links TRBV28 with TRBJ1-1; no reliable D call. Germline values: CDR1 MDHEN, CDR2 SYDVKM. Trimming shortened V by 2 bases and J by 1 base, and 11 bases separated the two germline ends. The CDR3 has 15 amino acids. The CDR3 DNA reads TGTGCCAGCAGTTTAAGGAGGCAGAAGAACACTGAAGCTTTCTTT. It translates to CASSLRRQKNTEAFF.

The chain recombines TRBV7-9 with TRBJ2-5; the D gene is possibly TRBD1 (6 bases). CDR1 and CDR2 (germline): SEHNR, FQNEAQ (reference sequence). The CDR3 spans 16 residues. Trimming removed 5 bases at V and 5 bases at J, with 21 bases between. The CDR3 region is CASSPQGTGSLETQYF. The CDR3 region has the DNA TGTGCCAGCAGCCCACAGGGAACGGGGAGCCTGGAGACCCAGTACTTC.

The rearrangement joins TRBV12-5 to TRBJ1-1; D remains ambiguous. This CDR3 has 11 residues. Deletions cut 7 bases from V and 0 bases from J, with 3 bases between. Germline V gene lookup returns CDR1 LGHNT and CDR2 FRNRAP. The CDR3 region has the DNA TGTGCTAGTGTTATGAACACTGAAGCTTTCTTT. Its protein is CASVMNTEAFF.

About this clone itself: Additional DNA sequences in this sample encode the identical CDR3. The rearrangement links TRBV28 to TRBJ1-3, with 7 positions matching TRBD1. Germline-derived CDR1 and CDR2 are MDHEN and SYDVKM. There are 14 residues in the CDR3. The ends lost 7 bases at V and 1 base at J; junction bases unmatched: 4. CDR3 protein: CASKRQGSGNTIYF. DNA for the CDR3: TGTGCCAGCAAGCGACAGGGTTCTGGAAACACCATATATTTT.

CDR3 sequence: CASSPALDSYGYTF. The CDR3 DNA reads as TGCGCCAGCAGCCCAGCCCTCGACAGTTATGGCTACACCTTC. V gene TRBV5-1 combines with J gene TRBJ1-2; TRBD1 might be the D (5 bases). Germline V gene data show CDR1 as SGHRS and CDR2 as YFSETQ. The CDR3 covers 14 residues. The ends were cut back, 4 bases at V and 5 bases at J, with 15 bases in the middle. Full variable domain (missing parts from reference TRBV5-1 and TRBJ1-2): KAGVTQTPRYLIKTRGQQVTLSCSPISGHRSVSWYQQTPGQGLQFLFEYFSETQRNKGNFPGRFSGRQFSNSRSEMNVSTLELGDSALYLCASSPALDSYGYTFGSGTRLTVV.

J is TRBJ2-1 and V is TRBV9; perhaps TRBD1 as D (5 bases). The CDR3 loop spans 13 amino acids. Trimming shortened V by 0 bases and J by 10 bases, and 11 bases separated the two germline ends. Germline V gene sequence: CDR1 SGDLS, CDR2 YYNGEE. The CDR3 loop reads CASSVDTGREQFF. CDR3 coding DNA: TGTGCCAGCAGCGTAGACACAGGCCGGGAGCAGTTCTTC.

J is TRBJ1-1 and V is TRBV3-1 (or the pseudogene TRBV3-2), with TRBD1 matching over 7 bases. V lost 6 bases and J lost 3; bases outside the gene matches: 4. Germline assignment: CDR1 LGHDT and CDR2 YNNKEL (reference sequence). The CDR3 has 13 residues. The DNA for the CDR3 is TGTGCCAGCAGTTCTACAGGGGACACTGAAGCTTTCTTT. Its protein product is CASSSTGDTEAFF.